Each of the 4 T cell receptor beta chains below was sequenced from the same sample in a study of identical twins. From the 5' RACE reads, TCRdb called clonotypes with MiXCR, one entry per CDR3 protein. The table has some 1,600,000 distinct CDR3 sequences, about 32% seen once. The material sequenced was cord blood. All receptors come from a newborn girl in good health.

Comment on this clonotype: One base away lies a much larger clone, so this may be a sequencing read error. The chain carries TRBV10-3 and TRBJ2-7, with D unclear. Germline CDR1 ENHRY, CDR2 SYGVKD. CDR3 size: 13 residues. Here the CDR3 DNA reads TGTGCCATCAGTGAGTCGCGAACCAACGAGCGGTACTTC. Translation: CAISESRTNERYF.

Remarks on this clonotype: At one end, the junction sequence differs from germline, possibly due to a read error. The V call is TRBV25-1, the J call TRBJ2-3; unclear D gene. Germline CDR1 is MGHDK and CDR2 is SYGVNS. This CDR3 is 12 amino acids long. CDR3 amino acids: CASRRGTDTRYF. The CDR3 nucleotides are TGTGCCAGCAGGCGAGGCACAGATACGCGGTATTTT. Supplemented by reference TRBV25-1 and TRBJ2-3, the full variable domain reads EADIYQTPRYLVIGTGKKITLECSQTMGHDKMYWYQQDPGMELHLIHYSYGVNSTEKGDLSSESTVSRIRTEHFPLTLESARPSHTSQYLCASRRGTDTRYFGPGTRLTVL.

The CDR3 coding sequence is TGTGCCAGCAGCCAAGCAGGGACTAGCGGGTATTACAATGAGCAGTACTTC. Residues: CASSQAGTSGYYNEQYF. The chain carries TRBV4-2 and TRBJ2-7, with 12 bases lining up with TRBD2. The CDR3 is made up of 17 amino acids. From germline, CDR1 is LGHNA and CDR2 YNFKEQ. After removal of 1 base from V and 7 bases from J, the junction contained 11 bases not matched to a gene.

This clonotype has a count of ten or more. The chain combines TRBV10-3 with TRBJ2-3, with 7 bases aligning to TRBD1. This CDR3 region has 14 residues. CDR1 ENHRY and CDR2 SYGVKD come from the germline V gene. V shed 7 bases and J 1 base; nucleotides not matched to a gene: 5. CDR3 DNA: TGTGCCATCAAAACAGGGGTCGGCACAGATACGCAGTATTTT. Amino acid sequence: CAIKTGVGTDTQYF.